Below, 21 T cell receptor beta chains from the same sample are listed, as sequenced in a study of blood T cell repertoires in COVID-19. Repertoires were generated with immunoSEQ multiplex PCR, while TCRdb's copy carries only in-frame clones and drops some. The sample shows some 190,000 clones, 65% to 85% of them seen only once. The sample was PBMCs or T cells enriched from blood (not recorded which). The origin of the receptors is a man aged 30 to 39 with acute COVID-19.

V gene TRBV19 combines with J gene TRBJ1-1, with D possibly being TRBD1 (5 bases). CDR1 is LNHDA, CDR2 SQIVND, per germline (reference sequence). Between the trimmed V and J ends, which lost 5 bases and 8 bases, there was a span of 12 bases. This CDR3 is 12 amino acids long. Here the CDR3 reads CASSPWGLEAFF. In nucleotides, the CDR3 is TGTGCCAGTAGTCCATGGGGACTGGAAGCTTTCTTT.

In nucleotides, the CDR3 is TGTGCCAGTAGTATCTCCGGGACTAGTGGGATAGATACGCAGTATTTT. Its translation is CASSISGTSGIDTQYF. The chain is built from TRBV19 and TRBJ2-3, with 8 bases that match TRBD2. The trim removed 3 bases at V and 5 bases at J, leaving 10 bases unmatched. The CDR3 is 16 residues long. CDR1 is LNHDA and CDR2 is SQIVND in the germline V gene (reference sequence).

The chain employs TRBV10-3 and TRBJ2-5, with 8 bases aligning to TRBD2. Germline trimming cut 11 bases from V and 2 bases from J; bases unmatched to any gene: 13. This CDR3 is 15 amino acids long. The V gene's germline CDR1 is ENHRY and CDR2 SYGVKD. CDR3 in amino acids: CAARGAGEFQETQYF. CDR3 in DNA: TGTGCCGCCCGAGGAGCGGGGGAGTTTCAAGAGACCCAGTACTTC.

The chain uses TRBV19 and TRBJ1-6; 9 bases map to TRBD1. Per the germline V gene, CDR1 is LNHDA and CDR2 is SQIVND (reference sequence). V was pared by 6 bases and J by 7 bases, with 13 bases of the junction left unmatched. The CDR3 covers 17 residues. CDR3 coding DNA: TGTGCCAGTAGGAAAGGTGTTTCCGGGACAGGGAATTCACCCCTCCACTTT. Its translation is CASRKGVSGTGNSPLHF.

The chain employs TRBV18 and TRBJ2-3, with D possibly matching TRBD1 (5 bases). Germline CDR1 is KGHSH and CDR2 is LQKENI. V shed 0 bases and J shed 5 bases, with 12 bases lying between them. The CDR3 covers 15 residues. In DNA, the CDR3 is TGTGCCAGCTCACCACCTACAGGCTCTATAGATACGCAGTATTTT. Its translation: CASSPPTGSIDTQYF.

In this sample, this clone turned up once. J is TRBJ1-3 and V is TRBV14, with no clear D. V dropped 6 bases and J dropped 0 bases, with 6 bases sitting between them. Germline values: CDR1 SGHDN, CDR2 FVKESK. The CDR3 sequence is 13 residues long. The CDR3 nucleotides read TGTGCCAGCAGGTCCAGCTCTGGAAACACCATATATTTT. It translates to CASRSSSGNTIYF.

The CDR3 here is CASSPRTSGYSPLHF. CDR3 coding DNA: TGTGCCAGCTCACCACGAACGTCAGGATACTCACCCCTCCACTTT. This chain connects TRBV18 to TRBJ1-6; D call uncertain. Germline values: CDR1 KGHSH, CDR2 LQKENI. Trimming removed 1 base from V and 10 bases from J, with 14 bases in between. The CDR3 covers 15 residues.

The rearrangement uses TRBV5-1 and TRBJ1-5; 8 bases fit TRBD1. This CDR3 spans 14 amino acids. J gave up 4 bases and V 4 bases, and 4 bases lay outside the gene matches. Germline V gene sequence: CDR1 SGHRS, CDR2 YFSETQ. The CDR3 sequence: CASSPGQGNQPQHF. In nucleotides, the CDR3 is TGCGCCAGCAGCCCCGGACAGGGAAATCAGCCCCAGCATTTT.

The V gene is TRBV28, the J gene TRBJ1-6; no definite D call. V was shortened by 4 bases and J by 7 bases, with 11 bases between the two germline ends. The CDR3 is made up of 14 amino acids. Looked up from germline, CDR1 is MDHEN and CDR2 is SYDVKM. The CDR3 DNA reads as TGTGCCAGCAGTTCCACGGAGAAAAATTCACCCCTCCACTTT. Amino acid sequence: CASSSTEKNSPLHF.

J is TRBJ2-1 and V is TRBV6-1; TRBD2 is a possible D gene (6 bases). The V and J ends lost 1 base and 9 bases respectively, with 16 bases between them. Germline V lookup: CDR1 MNHNS, CDR2 SASEGT. The CDR3 is 15 residues long. CDR3 in DNA: TGTGCCAGCAGTGAAGATTTCGGTTTGGGGGGTGAGCAGTTCTTC. Translated, it gives CASSEDFGLGGEQFF.

The rearrangement joins TRBV5-4 to TRBJ2-5; 11 bases agree with TRBD2. V was clipped by 0 bases and J by 4 bases; unmatched bases: 5. The CDR3 is 16 amino acids. Germline CDR1 is SGHNT and CDR2 is YYREEE (reference sequence). CDR3 amino acids: CASSLEVAGGSETQYF. CDR3 bases: TGTGCCAGCAGCTTGGAGGTAGCGGGGGGGTCAGAGACCCAGTACTTC.

This chain links TRBV24-1 with TRBJ1-5, with D tentatively TRBD1 (5 bases). Germline V gives CDR1 KGHDR, CDR2 SFDVKD. V was shortened by 5 bases and J by 0 bases, with 10 bases between the two germline ends. The CDR3 loop spans 15 amino acids. This chain's CDR3 is CATSVGQGSNQPQHF. The DNA for the CDR3 is TGTGCCACCAGTGTGGGGCAGGGTAGCAATCAGCCCCAGCATTTT.

This sequence joins TRBV11-2 and TRBJ1-1, with TRBD1 matching over 7 bases. The CDR3 has 17 amino acids. Losses at the gene ends were 7 bases for V and 1 base for J; bases not matched to a gene: 15. Germline CDR1 reads SGHAT; CDR2 reads FQNNGV. The CDR3 bases are TGTGCCAGCAACCTCCCGACAGGGTGGGGCCCGAACACTGAAGCTTTCTTT. This encodes CASNLPTGWGPNTEAFF.

The V gene is TRBV21-1, the J gene TRBJ2-7; TRBD1, the D gene given by the table, was not confirmed from the DNA. TRBV21-1 counts as a pseudogene. The CDR3 runs 17 residues. The CDR3 spells CASSKGFRGQGTYEQYF. The CDR3 region has the DNA TGTGCCAGCAGCAAAGGATTCCGAGGACAGGGCACCTACGAGCAGTACTTC.

The chain uses TRBV2 and TRBJ2-3, with D possibly matching TRBD2 (5 bases). CDR1 SNHLY and CDR2 FYNNEI come from the germline V gene. This CDR3 has 11 amino acids. The V end was cut by 11 bases, the J end by 11 bases, with 17 bases between. The CDR3 is CACLLGGRQYF. For the CDR3, the DNA is TGTGCCTGCCTTCTCGGTGGGAGGCAGTATTTT.

This chain joins TRBV28 and TRBJ1-6; D is possibly TRBD1 (6 bases). Germline V gene lookup returns CDR1 MDHEN and CDR2 SYDVKM. V lost 3 bases and J 5 bases, leaving 14 bases between the germline ends. The CDR3 has 16 residues. CDR3 bases: TGTGCCAGCAGTTTGTATCGGACAGCAAATAATTCACCCCTCCACTTT. This gives the protein CASSLYRTANNSPLHF.

This clone has just one count. The rearrangement joins TRBV7-9 to TRBJ2-2, with 10 nucleotides matching TRBD1. With V trimmed by 4 bases and J by 6 bases, 11 bases remained unmatched. The V gene's germline CDR1 is SEHNR and CDR2 FQNEAQ (reference sequence). The CDR3 is 17 residues long. CDR3 DNA: TGTGCCAGCAGCTATTACCGGGACAGGGGATTCGCCGGGGAGCTGTTTTTT. It encodes CASSYYRDRGFAGELFF.

The chain combines TRBV7-2 with TRBJ1-3, with D uncertain. The CDR3 is 16 amino acids. Germline values: CDR1 SGHTA, CDR2 FQGNSA. V gave up 0 bases and J gave up 0 bases, with 9 bases separating them. In DNA, the CDR3 is TGTGCCAGCAGCTTAGCCGGAGTAAGCTCTGGAAACACCATATATTTT. It codes for CASSLAGVSSGNTIYF.

The table lists this clone with many counts. The V gene is TRBV7-9, the J gene TRBJ1-5, with 7 bases aligning to TRBD1. Trimming at V came to 1 base and at J to 3 bases, leaving 3 bases not matched to a gene. The CDR3 is 15 amino acids. Germline V CDR1 and CDR2: SEHNR, FQNEAQ (reference sequence). This CDR3 reads CASSLGDSSNQPQHF. CDR3 in DNA: TGTGCCAGCAGCTTAGGGGACAGTTCCAATCAGCCCCAGCATTTT.

The rearrangement links TRBV12-3 or TRBV12-4 to TRBJ1-3; tentative D call: TRBD1 (5 bases). The CDR3 length is 13 residues. Trimming took 6 bases from V and 8 from J, leaving 14 bases between them. The CDR3 is CASSDSSVYTIYF. CDR3 nucleotides: TGTGCCAGCAGCGACAGTTCGGTCTACACCATATATTTT.

The J gene is TRBJ1-2, the V gene TRBV3-1 (or the pseudogene TRBV3-2); D uncertain. CDR1 is LGHDT, CDR2 YNNKEL, per germline (reference sequence). Trimming left V 0 bases short and J 7 bases short, with 6 bases between. The CDR3 consists of 12 residues. In DNA, the CDR3 is TGTGCCAGCAGCCAAGATCACACTGGCTACACCTTC. Its translation: CASSQDHTGYTF.